This TCR beta chain was found in a study of identical twins. Findings and caveats of the study: Twin-shared out-of-frame alpha sequences showed excess low generation probability. Invariant MAIT and iNKT cells could partly confound zero-insertion analyses.

This clonotype showed up just a few times. As yet, its antigen is unknown. Germline CDR1 is SGHTA and CDR2 is FQGNSA. The CDR3 has 15 residues. With 5 bases clipped from V and 3 bases from J, the junction kept 5 bases outside the gene matches. TCRdb re-called the 5' RACE reads through MiXCR, storing one row per CDR3 protein. The data show roughly 630,000 distinct CDR3 sequences, just over 7% seen once. The same sample was also studied in work on yellow fever vaccine responses in identical twins.

The sequenced sample consisted of PBMCs. The sequence came from a woman between 18 and 30 years old in good health. The rearrangement links TRBV7-2 to TRBJ2-7; TRBD2 matches 12 bases. CDR3 bases: TGTGCCAGCAGCGAACTAGCGGGGGGATTCTACGAGCAGTACGTC. Residues: CASSELAGGFYEQYV.